A selection of T cell receptor beta chains follows, all from one sample in a study of PD-L1 blockade in urothelial cancer. Generated by immunoSEQ multiplex PCR, the TCRdb table keeps only in-frame clones and is missing some. The top ten clones hold over 9% of a sample with about 88,000 clones, over 90% of them seen once. The source was PBMCs, collected around atezolizumab (anti-PD-L1) treatment. The receptors stem from a man in his sixties with urothelial cancer. CDR3s include the opening cysteine and the closing phenylalanine or tryptophan. D genes are given only for firm matches. Clone size is shown for a subset of rows, as once, few, many or a class of expanded clone.

-	TRBV10-3	-	TRBJ1-4	CAISDSKGATNEKLFF	TGTGCCATTTCGGACAGCAAAGGGGCAACTAATGAAAAACTGTTTTTT
-	TRBV7-2	-	TRBJ2-5	CASSPVEGGETQYF	TGTGCCAGCAGCCCGGTAGAGGGTGGGGAGACCCAGTACTTC
-	TRBV11-2	once	TRBJ2-5	CASSLDRLALGVGTQYF	TGTGCCAGCAGCTTAGATAGGCTAGCCCTTGGCGTAGGGACCCAGTACTTC
-	TRBV5-4	-	TRBJ2-7	CASSLAAGDYEQYF	TGTGCCAGCAGCTTGGCCGCAGGGGACTACGAGCAGTACTTC
-	TRBV9	-	TRBJ2-1	CASSVAGGPYNEQFF	TGTGCCAGCAGCGTAGCGGGGGGCCCTTACAATGAGCAGTTCTTC
-	TRBV15	-	TRBJ2-1	CATARGGSNEQFF	TGTGCCACCGCGAGGGGGGGCTCCAATGAGCAGTTCTTC
TRBD2	TRBV30	once	TRBJ2-2	CAWSGSGSEIGELFF	TGTGCCTGGAGTGGAAGCGGGAGTGAGATCGGGGAGCTGTTTTTT
-	TRBV7-9	few	TRBJ1-1	CASSSRTEGSTEAFF	TGTGCCAGCAGCTCGAGGACAGAGGGTAGCACTGAAGCTTTCTTT
TRBD2	TRBV5-1	-	TRBJ2-1	CASRAVAGGYEQFF	TGCGCCAGCCGGGCGGTAGCGGGGGGTTATGAGCAGTTCTTC
TRBD1	TRBV5-4	-	TRBJ1-1	CASSLARDRNTEAFF	TGTGCCAGCAGCTTGGCTCGGGACAGGAACACTGAAGCTTTCTTT
-	TRBV18	-	TRBJ2-5	CASSPNSEETQYF	TGTGCCAGCTCACCAAACTCCGAAGAGACCCAGTACTTC
TRBD1	TRBV5-1	-	TRBJ2-1	CASSFTGTGNNEQFF	TGCGCCAGCAGCTTCACCGGGACAGGGAACAATGAGCAGTTCTTC
TRBD2	TRBV5-1	-	TRBJ2-4	CASSFSGRRTKNIQYF	TGCGCCAGCAGCTTCTCCGGGAGGAGGACCAAAAACATTCAGTACTTC
TRBD1	TRBV19	-	TRBJ2-2	CASSRTGGKLTGELFF	TGTGCCAGTAGTAGGACAGGGGGCAAATTAACCGGGGAGCTGTTTTTT
-	TRBV5-6	-	TRBJ2-3	CASSLVGVDTQYF	TGTGCCAGCAGCTTGGTCGGGGTTGATACGCAGTATTTT
-	TRBV7-2	-	TRBJ1-2	CASSRGAEQGVTNYGYTF	TGTGCCAGCAGCCGCGGCGCAGAACAAGGGGTGACTAACTATGGCTACACCTTC
-	TRBV5-1	-	TRBJ2-2	CASSRTESNTGELFF	TGCGCCAGCAGCAGGACAGAATCGAACACCGGGGAGCTGTTTTTT
-	TRBV5-6	-	TRBJ1-1	CASSLRVTVGGRRDGAFF	TGTGCCAGCAGCTTGAGGGTTACTGTAGGAGGTCGTCGGGATGGAGCTTTCTTT
TRBD1	TRBV7-8	few	TRBJ2-7	CASSPGPGQRTYEQYF	TGTGCCAGCAGCCCGGGACCGGGACAGCGGACCTACGAGCAGTACTTC
-	TRBV6-5	-	TRBJ1-1	CASSLEGGPTEAFF	TGTGCCAGCAGTTTGGAGGGGGGGCCCACTGAAGCTTTCTTT
TRBD1	TRBV28	-	TRBJ2-7	CASSRGQAYEQYF	TGTGCCAGCAGTAGGGGACAGGCCTACGAGCAGTACTTC
-	TRBV2	-	TRBJ2-5	CASSERRGRETQYF	TGTGCCAGCAGTGAACGTAGAGGGAGAGAGACCCAGTACTTC
-	TRBV7-9	-	TRBJ1-1	CASSYRERTEAFF	TGTGCCAGCAGCTACCGGGAACGCACTGAAGCTTTCTTT
-	TRBV4-3	-	TRBJ2-3	CASSQDLTLRGDTQYF	TGCGCCAGCAGCCAAGACCTTACGTTACGGGGAGATACGCAGTATTTT
TRBD2	TRBV11-1	-	TRBJ2-2	CASSLGLAGATTGELFF	TGTGCCAGCAGCTTAGGGCTAGCGGGGGCGACGACCGGGGAGCTGTTTTTT
-	TRBV9	-	TRBJ2-1	CASSALTGSGNEQFF	TGTGCCAGCAGCGCTCTAACAGGGTCGGGGAATGAGCAGTTCTTC
-	TRBV7-9	-	TRBJ2-3	CASRRDSTDTQYF	TGTGCCAGTCGCCGGGATAGCACAGATACGCAGTATTTT
TRBD1	TRBV6-5	-	TRBJ2-2	CASSKGQGARVVLFF	TGTGCCAGCAGTAAGGGACAGGGGGCGCGGGTTGTGCTGTTTTTT
TRBD1	TRBV29-1	-	TRBJ2-1	CSAANTGANDNEQFF	TGCAGCGCCGCCAACACAGGGGCGAACGACAATGAGCAGTTCTTC
TRBD1	TRBV5-1	-	TRBJ1-1	CASKGDSGGLNTEAFF	TGCGCCAGCAAGGGGGACAGCGGTGGGTTGAACACTGAAGCTTTCTTT